The 25 T cell receptor beta chains listed next were all sequenced from one sample in a study of shared clonotypes between healthy human individuals. Clones were read by immunoSEQ multiplex PCR, and TCRdb kept only the in-frame ones, dropping some. Among about 92,000 clones, less than 60% were seen once, and the ten largest hold about 15%. The sample comprised PBMCs. These receptors all stem from a woman between 35 and 50 years old in good health. Some clones in this sample may be carry-over from other donors' samples.

The sample holds many counts of this clone. The chain uses TRBV30 and TRBJ1-3; D gene unclear. Germline V lookup: CDR1 GTSNPN, CDR2 SVGIG (reference sequence). The CDR3 runs to 16 residues. Trimming cost V 3 bases and J 1 base, with 16 bases left between them. The CDR3 nucleotides are TGTGCCTGGAGAACGTACTTGGACGGTTCTGGAAACACCATATATTTT. Translated: CAWRTYLDGSGNTIYF.

The V gene is TRBV7-2, the J gene TRBJ2-3, with 11 positions matching TRBD2. This CDR3 has 16 amino acids. The ends lost 5 bases at V and 0 bases at J; junction bases unmatched: 4. Germline-derived CDR1 and CDR2 are SGHTA and FQGNSA. CDR3 region: CASSKRLAGSTDTQYF. CDR3 DNA sequence: TGTGCCAGCAGCAAACGACTAGCGGGAAGCACAGATACGCAGTATTTT.

The chain links TRBV2 to TRBJ1-3; 7 nucleotides line up with TRBD1. There are 14 residues in the CDR3. V dropped 6 bases and J dropped 3; count of bases not matched to a gene: 5. Germline CDR1 reads SNHLY; CDR2 reads FYNNEI. The CDR3 protein is CASRRQGGGNTIYF. CDR3 in DNA: TGTGCCAGCAGAAGACAGGGCGGTGGAAACACCATATATTTT.

The V call is TRBV23-1, the J call TRBJ1-4, with TRBD1 matching over 9 bases. TRBV23-1 is treated as an ORF (open reading frame) with a function not yet certain. This CDR3 has 15 amino acids. J was trimmed by 7 bases and V by 4 bases; bases with no gene match: 7. Here the CDR3 DNA reads TGCGCCAGCAGTCTGGACAGGGGAGGGAGTGAAAAACTGTTTTTT. It translates to CASSLDRGGSEKLFF.

The chain combines TRBV6-5 with TRBJ1-2; 9 bases line up with TRBD1. Trimming cost V 5 bases and J 4 bases; bases outside gene matches: 5. This CDR3 has 14 residues. Per the germline V gene, CDR1 is MNHEY and CDR2 is SVGAGI. The CDR3 sequence is CASSQTGGPYGYTF. Written as DNA, the CDR3 is TGTGCCAGCAGTCAGACAGGGGGGCCCTATGGCTACACCTTC.

The V and J genes are TRBV4-2 and TRBJ2-1; D unclear. V was cut by 5 bases and J by 7 bases, with 9 bases left in between. This CDR3 contains 12 residues. From germline, CDR1 is LGHNA and CDR2 YNFKEQ. Here the CDR3 DNA reads TGTGCCAGCAGCTTGTCTGTGAATGAGCAGTTCTTC. This codes for CASSLSVNEQFF.

J is TRBJ1-1 and V is TRBV6-5; D possibly corresponds to TRBD1 (6 bases). The germline V gene has CDR1 MNHEY and CDR2 SVGAGI. The CDR3 is 15 amino acids. V lost 7 bases and J 1 base, leaving 16 bases between the germline ends. CDR3 region: CASTEGGRGNTEAFF. The CDR3, as DNA: TGTGCCAGCACTGAGGGCGGCAGGGGGAACACTGAAGCTTTCTTT.

V is TRBV6-1 and J is TRBJ2-5; 10 nucleotides align to TRBD1. Looked up from germline, CDR1 is MNHNS and CDR2 is SASEGT. Germline trimming cut 8 bases from V and 5 bases from J; bases unmatched to any gene: 11. This CDR3 is 15 amino acids long. In DNA, the CDR3 is TGTGCCAGCTTTAGAGACAGGGGGCGGTGGGAGACCCAGTACTTC. Its translation is CASFRDRGRWETQYF.

With regard to this clone: A read error is the likely source, as a far larger clone sits one nucleotide away. The V and J genes are TRBV10-3 and TRBJ1-3, with 8 bases aligning to TRBD1. J was trimmed by 0 bases and V by 8 bases; bases with no gene match: 6. Germline values: CDR1 ENHRY, CDR2 SYGVKD. This CDR3 region has 15 residues. Here the CDR3 DNA reads TGTGCCATCTTCGGGACAGGCCACTCTGGAAACACCATATATTTT. This encodes CAIFGTGHSGNTIYF.

The gene calls are TRBV6-5 and TRBJ2-7, with D tentatively TRBD2 (5 bases). Germline V gene sequence: CDR1 MNHEY, CDR2 SVGAGI. The CDR3 totals 15 residues. Trimming removed 5 bases from V and 1 base from J, with 15 bases in between. The CDR3 nucleotides are TGTGCCAGCAGTCCCGGTTGGCGAGGGTCCTACGAGCAGTACTTC. Its translation is CASSPGWRGSYEQYF.

This clone was seen many times. The V gene is TRBV7-8, the J gene TRBJ1-1, with D hard to call. V lost 8 bases to trimming and J lost 3 bases, with 13 bases between them. The germline CDR1 and CDR2 sequences are SGHVS and FQNEAQ. CDR3 length equals 13 residues. CDR3 bases: TGTGCCAGCCGCAATCGGGAGGACACTGAAGCTTTCTTT. Its protein product is CASRNREDTEAFF.

This clone has a count of ten or more. The chain carries TRBV15 and TRBJ2-5; D may match TRBD1 or TRBD2 (5 bases each). V shed 0 bases and J shed 9 bases, with 20 bases lying between them. The CDR3 sequence is 16 residues long. Germline V gives CDR1 LNHNV, CDR2 YYDKDF (reference sequence). CDR3 nucleotide sequence: TGTGCCACCAGCAGAGATCTCGGGACGGGCGGAGCGGCCCAGTACTTC. As protein: CATSRDLGTGGAAQYF. Using reference TRBV15 and TRBJ2-5 for the parts outside the CDR3, the full variable domain is DAMVIQNPRYQVTQFGKPVTLSCSQTLNHNVMYWYQQKSSQAPKLLFHYYDKDFNNEADTPDNFQSRRPNTSFCFLDIRSPGLGDTAMYLCATSRDLGTGGAAQYFGPGTRLLVL.

This chain uses TRBV4-1 with TRBJ2-1, with a weak D call TRBD1 (6 bases). The ends were cut back, 0 bases at V and 8 bases at J, with 11 bases in the middle. The CDR3 is 14 amino acids. Germline CDR1 is MGHRA and CDR2 is YSYEKL. The CDR3 DNA reads TGCGCCAGCAGCCAAGATCAGGGACACGATGAGCAGTTCTTC. It translates to CASSQDQGHDEQFF.

The chain uses TRBV5-1 and TRBJ2-7; the D gene is possibly TRBD2 (5 bases). Looked up from germline, CDR1 is SGHRS and CDR2 is YFSETQ. The ends were cut back, 4 bases at V and 0 bases at J, with 14 bases in the middle. This CDR3 contains 15 residues. Here the CDR3 reads CASSESGLRSYEQYF. The CDR3 DNA sequence: TGCGCCAGCAGCGAGAGCGGTCTACGCTCCTACGAGCAGTACTTC.

A few counts support this clone. The chain carries TRBV10-3 and TRBJ2-7; D is uncertain. V gave up 0 bases and J gave up 3 bases, with 9 bases separating them. This CDR3 region has 14 residues. From germline, CDR1 is ENHRY and CDR2 SYGVKD. CDR3 coding DNA: TGTGCCATCAGTGAGTCGGCTAGTAACTACGAGCAGTACTTC. Translating it yields CAISESASNYEQYF.

With respect to this clone: It may be a read error: a sequence one base away is much more abundant. J is TRBJ1-6 and V is TRBV30; D remains unclear. The CDR3 totals 15 residues. CDR1 is GTSNPN, CDR2 SVGIG, per germline (reference sequence). The CDR3 coding sequence is TGTGCCTGGAGTGGTAGGGCCTTCTATAATTCACCCCCCCACTTT. The encoded protein is CAWSGRAFYNSPPHF.

J is TRBJ1-1 and V is TRBV29-1; D remains unclear. Germline CDR1 is SQVTM and CDR2 is ANQGSEA. The V gene lost 7 bases and the J gene lost 2 bases, with 11 bases spanning the gap. CDR3 length: 12 amino acids. CDR3 sequence (DNA): TGCAGCGCCGAAGTTGGAAACACTGAAGCTTTCTTT. Protein: CSAEVGNTEAFF.

The V call is TRBV4-2, the J call TRBJ2-5; 14 bases line up with TRBD2. J was trimmed by 5 bases and V by 5 bases; bases with no gene match: 7. The CDR3 covers 16 residues. The germline V gene encodes CDR1 LGHNA and CDR2 YNFKEQ. The CDR3 sequence is CASSEGLAGVSETQYF. CDR3 coding DNA: TGTGCCAGCAGCGAGGGACTAGCGGGAGTTTCGGAGACCCAGTACTTC.

The chain is built from TRBV10-2 and TRBJ1-4, with 9 bases identical to TRBD1. The CDR3 runs to 14 residues. V lost 6 bases and J lost 4; bases outside the gene matches: 3. Germline V CDR1 and CDR2: WSHSY, SAAADI. The CDR3 coding sequence is TGCGCCAGCAGAGAGACAGGGGGTAATGAAAAACTGTTTTTT. This translates into CASRETGGNEKLFF.

The chain employs TRBV4-1 and TRBJ2-7, with unresolved D. Trimming took off 4 bases at V and 7 bases at J, with 14 bases between the two ends. CDR1 is MGHRA and CDR2 is YSYEKL in the germline V gene. This CDR3 contains 13 residues. DNA for the CDR3: TGCGCCAGCAGCCCCGCACCCATCTTTGAGCAGTACTTC. It is translated as CASSPAPIFEQYF.

This clone was seen a single time. V is TRBV4-3 and J is TRBJ2-3; 10 bases map to TRBD2. Per germline, CDR1 LGHNA and CDR2 YSLEER. The CDR3 has 19 residues. Losses at the gene ends were 0 bases for V and 0 bases for J; bases not matched to a gene: 9. The DNA for the CDR3 is TGCGCCAGCAGCCAAGATTGGGCAAAGACTAGCGGGAGCACAGATACGCAGTATTTT. Translated, it gives CASSQDWAKTSGSTDTQYF.

V is TRBV4-1 and J is TRBJ2-7; no clear D. Germline V gives CDR1 MGHRA, CDR2 YSYEKL. CDR3 length: 15 residues. The ends were cut back, 3 bases at V and 2 bases at J, with 14 bases in the middle. This CDR3 reads CASSHLKASPYEQYF. In DNA form, the CDR3 reads TGCGCCAGCAGCCACCTAAAGGCCAGCCCCTACGAGCAGTACTTC.

This clone was seen many times. The V call is TRBV28, the J call TRBJ2-1; 11 positions agree with TRBD2. After removal of 4 bases from V and 9 bases from J, the junction contained 8 bases not matched to a gene. There are 15 residues in the CDR3. Per germline, CDR1 MDHEN and CDR2 SYDVKM. CDR3 loop: CASSYRTSGLFEQFF. CDR3 DNA sequence: TGTGCCAGCAGTTACAGGACTAGCGGGTTGTTTGAGCAGTTCTTC.

The CDR3 loop reads CASSLGVTSGANVLTF. The DNA of the CDR3 is TGCGCCAGCAGCTTGGGGGTCACCTCTGGGGCCAACGTCCTGACTTTC. The chain has TRBV5-1 and TRBJ2-6, with D unclear. Per the germline V gene, CDR1 is SGHRS and CDR2 is YFSETQ. The CDR3 length is 16 residues. Deletions cut 0 bases from V and 0 bases from J, with 7 bases between.

The genes are TRBV28 and TRBJ1-5; no clear D gene. This CDR3 region has 13 residues. Germline V lookup: CDR1 MDHEN, CDR2 SYDVKM. V gave up 6 bases and J gave up 5 bases, with 11 bases separating them. CDR3 region: CASSGRWDQPQHF. The CDR3 DNA is TGTGCCAGCAGCGGACGTTGGGATCAGCCCCAGCATTTT.